This T cell receptor (beta chain) was sequenced in a study of T cell responses to AZD1222 COVID-19 vaccine. The study's findings and limits: An increase in Spike-specific TCR breadth and depth was observed after two AZD1222 doses.

The repertoire was sequenced with immunoSEQ multiplex PCR; TCRdb's copy has only in-frame clones and lacks some. The sample lists some 120,000 clones; approximately 90% were seen once. Comment on this clone: Antigen specificity is unknown.

Germline V gives CDR1 SNHLY, CDR2 FYNNEI. V lost 7 bases and J 11 bases, leaving 20 bases between the germline ends. This CDR3 has 13 amino acids. Whether given at about 4 or about 12 weeks, second doses were pooled. V gene TRBV2 combines with J gene TRBJ1-1; D remains ambiguous. Sequenced material: peripheral blood, taken 28 days after the second AZD1222 dose. The receptor was derived from an adult who received the AZD1222 COVID-19 vaccine. CDR3 sequence (DNA): TGTGCCAGCAATACGGACCAATCGCTACGGGCTTTCTTT. This encodes CASNTDQSLRAFF.